The source of this TCR beta chain is a study of T cell responses to AZD1222 COVID-19 vaccine. Study results and limitations: Clonal diversity was possibly underestimated, and the donors were mostly white British, with more females. Recipients of two AZD1222 doses showed rising Spike-specific TCR breadth and depth. In the spike-specific TCR repertoire, nearly half reportedly target unmutated variant regions.

This CDR3 contains 17 residues. Per the germline V gene, CDR1 is LGHNA and CDR2 is YSLEER. V was pared by 0 bases and J by 0 bases, with 12 bases between. Libraries were prepared by immunoSEQ multiplex PCR; TCRdb keeps only in-frame clonotypes and omits some of them. The data show about 120,000 clones, approximately 85% seen once. A word on this clone: Its specificity is unknown.

The chain has TRBV4-3 and TRBJ2-1; tentative D call: TRBD2 (6 bases). Source: peripheral blood, taken on day 0 of AZD1222 vaccination. The clonotype comes from an adult in good health. The CDR3 sequence: CASSQEVGRSSYNEQFF. The CDR3, as DNA: TGCGCCAGCAGCCAAGAGGTGGGGAGGAGCTCCTACAATGAGCAGTTCTTC.